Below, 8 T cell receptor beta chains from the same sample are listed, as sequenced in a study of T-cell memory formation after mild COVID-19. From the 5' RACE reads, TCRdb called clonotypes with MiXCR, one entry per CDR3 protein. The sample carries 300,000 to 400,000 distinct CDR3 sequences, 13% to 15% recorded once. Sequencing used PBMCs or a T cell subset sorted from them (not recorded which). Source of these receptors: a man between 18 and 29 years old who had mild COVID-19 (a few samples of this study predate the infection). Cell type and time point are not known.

As DNA, the CDR3 is TGTGCCAGCAGTGGATCGACAGGGGGAAGGACCGGGGAGCTGTTTTTT. As protein: CASSGSTGGRTGELFF. V and J are TRBV27 and TRBJ2-2; 9 bases agree with TRBD1. This CDR3 contains 16 residues. Unmatched junction bases numbered 9, after V lost 5 bases and J lost 5 bases. Germline CDR1 reads MNHEY; CDR2 reads SMNVEV (reference sequence).

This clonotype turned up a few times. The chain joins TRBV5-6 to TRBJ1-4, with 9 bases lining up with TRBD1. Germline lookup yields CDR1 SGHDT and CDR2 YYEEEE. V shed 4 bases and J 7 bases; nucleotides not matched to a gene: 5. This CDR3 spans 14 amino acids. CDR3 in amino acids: CASSVGQGVEKLFF. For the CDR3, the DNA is TGTGCCAGCAGCGTGGGACAGGGTGTTGAAAAACTGTTTTTT.

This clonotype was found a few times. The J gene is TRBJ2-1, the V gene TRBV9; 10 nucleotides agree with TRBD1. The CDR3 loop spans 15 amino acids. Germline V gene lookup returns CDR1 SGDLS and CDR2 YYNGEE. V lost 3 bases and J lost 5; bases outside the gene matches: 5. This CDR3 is CASSEDRGGHNEQFF. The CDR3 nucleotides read TGTGCCAGCAGCGAGGACAGGGGGGGCCACAATGAGCAGTTCTTC.

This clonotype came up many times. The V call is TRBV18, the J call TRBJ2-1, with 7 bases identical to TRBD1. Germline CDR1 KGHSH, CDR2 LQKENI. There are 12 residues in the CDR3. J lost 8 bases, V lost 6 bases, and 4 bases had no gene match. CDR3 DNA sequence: TGTGCCAGCTCGCCAGACAGGGATGAGCAGTTCTTC. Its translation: CASSPDRDEQFF.

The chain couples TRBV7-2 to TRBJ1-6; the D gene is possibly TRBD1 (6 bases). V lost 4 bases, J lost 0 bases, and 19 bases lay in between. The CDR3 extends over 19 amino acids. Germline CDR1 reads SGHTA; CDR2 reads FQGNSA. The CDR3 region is CASSWAGGAGSSYNSPLHF. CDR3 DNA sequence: TGTGCCAGCAGCTGGGCGGGGGGCGCCGGAAGCTCCTATAATTCACCCCTCCACTTT.

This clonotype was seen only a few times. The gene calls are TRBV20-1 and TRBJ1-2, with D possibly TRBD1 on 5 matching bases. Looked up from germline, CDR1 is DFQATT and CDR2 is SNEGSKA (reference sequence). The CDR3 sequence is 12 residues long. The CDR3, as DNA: TGCTCCACGGGGCAGGGAGGCTATGGCTACACCTTC. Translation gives CSTGQGGYGYTF.

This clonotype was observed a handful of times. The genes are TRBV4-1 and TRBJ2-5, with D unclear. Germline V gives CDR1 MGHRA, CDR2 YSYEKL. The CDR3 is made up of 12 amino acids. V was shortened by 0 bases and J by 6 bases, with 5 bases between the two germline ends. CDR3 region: CASSQDGKTQYF. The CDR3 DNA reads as TGCGCCAGCAGCCAAGATGGGAAGACCCAGTACTTC.

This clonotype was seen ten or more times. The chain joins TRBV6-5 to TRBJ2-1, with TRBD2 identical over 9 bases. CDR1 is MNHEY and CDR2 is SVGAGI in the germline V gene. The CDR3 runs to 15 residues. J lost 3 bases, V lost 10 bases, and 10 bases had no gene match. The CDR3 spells CATLGLAGNYNEQFF. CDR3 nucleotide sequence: TGTGCCACCCTCGGGCTAGCGGGGAACTACAATGAGCAGTTCTTC.